The 11 T cell receptor beta chains below were found in one sample sequenced in a study of identical twins. TCRdb itself ran the 5' RACE reads through MiXCR, one entry per CDR3 protein. This table holds 150,000 or so distinct CDR3 sequences, around 3.5% found once. The sequencing input was memory T cells sorted from blood. These receptors came from a man between 18 and 29 years old in good health.

This clonotype was seen ten or more times. This chain connects TRBV5-1 to TRBJ2-3; the match to TRBD2 covers 7 bases. The CDR3 is made up of 14 amino acids. Germline values: CDR1 SGHRS, CDR2 YFSETQ. V lost 1 base, J lost 3 bases, and 2 bases stayed unmatched. The CDR3 DNA reads TGCGCCAGCAGCTTGCCTAGCGGAACAGATACGCAGTATTTT. Encoded protein: CASSLPSGTDTQYF.

This clonotype occurred many times. J is TRBJ2-1 and V is TRBV29-1, with a possible D match to TRBD1 (8 bases). Germline CDR1 and CDR2: SQVTM and ANQGSEA. Between the trimmed V and J ends, which lost 4 bases and 8 bases, there was a span of 18 bases. The CDR3 has 14 residues. The CDR3 region is CSVAHRGRGDEQFF. The CDR3 nucleotides read TGCAGCGTTGCCCACAGGGGGAGGGGGGATGAGCAGTTCTTC.

This clonotype was recorded many times. A read error may produce the germline difference seen at one junction end. The rearrangement uses TRBV20-1 and TRBJ1-1; maybe TRBD1 (6 bases). CDR1 is DFQATT, CDR2 SNEGSKA, per germline (reference sequence). This CDR3 region has 9 residues. CDR3 sequence reads: CSARDRGPF. CDR3 sequence (DNA): TGCAGTGCTAGAGATCGGGGGCCTTTT.

This clonotype was recorded many times. This chain uses TRBV15 with TRBJ2-1; D is unclear. The germline gives CDR1 LNHNV, CDR2 YYDKDF (reference sequence). The CDR3 is 17 amino acids. Trimming removed 0 bases at V and 2 bases at J, with 14 bases between. The CDR3 loop reads CATSRDWILGPYNEQFF. The CDR3 bases are TGTGCCACCAGCAGAGATTGGATCCTGGGTCCCTACAATGAGCAGTTCTTC.

This clonotype occurred many times. The chain uses TRBV10-3 and TRBJ2-1, with D possibly being TRBD2 (6 bases). V lost 8 bases and J lost 9, with 20 bases in between. The germline V gene has CDR1 ENHRY and CDR2 SYGVKD. CDR3 size: 14 residues. DNA of the CDR3: TGTGCCATCGGTAGTTGGACTAAGCGGTTTGAGCAGTTCTTC. Translated, it gives CAIGSWTKRFEQFF.

The chain carries TRBV10-3 and TRBJ2-3; 14 nucleotides agree with TRBD2. With V trimmed by 6 bases and J by 5 bases, 7 bases remained unmatched. Germline V lookup: CDR1 ENHRY, CDR2 SYGVKD. This CDR3 spans 16 amino acids. CDR3 protein: CAIRPTSGRAGDTQYF. For the CDR3, the DNA is TGTGCCATCAGGCCGACTAGCGGGAGGGCCGGAGATACGCAGTATTTT.

There are many counts of this clonotype. V gene TRBV12-3 or TRBV12-4 combines with J gene TRBJ2-1; 14 bases align to TRBD2. This CDR3 has 17 amino acids. Trimming at V came to 3 bases and at J to 4 bases, leaving 5 bases not matched to a gene. This CDR3 is CASSFGLAGGPYNEQFF. As DNA, the CDR3 is TGTGCCAGCAGTTTCGGACTAGCGGGAGGCCCTTACAATGAGCAGTTCTTC.

This clonotype was detected many times. The chain has TRBV12-3 or TRBV12-4 and TRBJ2-3; the D gene is possibly TRBD1 (6 bases). V was trimmed by 2 bases and J by 7 bases, leaving 13 bases between them. CDR3 length equals 14 residues. CDR3: CASSLIGGEHTQYF. CDR3 coding DNA: TGTGCCAGCAGTTTAATAGGGGGTGAGCATACGCAGTATTTT.

This clonotype was counted ten times or more. The CDR3 coding sequence is TGTGCCAGCAGCTTAATGGCGACAATTAGCACAGATACGCAGTATTTT. This translates into CASSLMATISTDTQYF. The V and J genes are TRBV7-8 and TRBJ2-3; D is undetermined. This CDR3 spans 16 amino acids. The V gene lost 2 bases and the J gene lost 0 bases, with 12 bases spanning the gap. The germline V gene encodes CDR1 SGHVS and CDR2 FQNEAQ.

This clonotype was counted at least ten times. J is TRBJ2-6 and V is TRBV12-3 or TRBV12-4, with D perhaps assigned TRBD1 or TRBD2 (5 bases each). Trimming shortened V by 6 bases and J by 2 bases, and 5 bases separated the two germline ends. This CDR3 is built from 13 residues. CDR3 nucleotide sequence: TGTGCCAGCAGGGGACCTGGGGCCAACGTCCTGACTTTC. It encodes CASRGPGANVLTF.

This clonotype was observed at least ten times. The chain uses TRBV6-2 or TRBV6-3 and TRBJ2-5; possibly TRBD1 or TRBD2 for D (5 bases each). The CDR3 covers 15 residues. V lost 7 bases to trimming and J lost 1 base, with 16 bases between them. CDR1 and CDR2 from the germline V gene are MNHEY and SVGEGT. The chain's CDR3 is CASTPRGGGQETQYF. As DNA, the CDR3 is TGTGCCAGCACCCCTCGGGGTGGGGGCCAAGAGACCCAGTACTTC.